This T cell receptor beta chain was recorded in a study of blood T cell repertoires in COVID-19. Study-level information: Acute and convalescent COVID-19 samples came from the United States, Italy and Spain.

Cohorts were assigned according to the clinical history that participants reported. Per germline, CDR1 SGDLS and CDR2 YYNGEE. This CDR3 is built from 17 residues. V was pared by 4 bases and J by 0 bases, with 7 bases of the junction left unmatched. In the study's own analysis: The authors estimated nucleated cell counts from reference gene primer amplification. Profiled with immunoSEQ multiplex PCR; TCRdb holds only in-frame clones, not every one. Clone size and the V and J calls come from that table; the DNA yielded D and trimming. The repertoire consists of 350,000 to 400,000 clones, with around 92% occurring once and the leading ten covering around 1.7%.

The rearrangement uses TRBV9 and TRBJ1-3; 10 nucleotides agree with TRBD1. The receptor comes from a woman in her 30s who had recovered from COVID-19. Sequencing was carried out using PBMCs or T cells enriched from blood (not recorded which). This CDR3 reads CASSFPGQGFSGNTIYF. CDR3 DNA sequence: TGTGCCAGCAGCTTTCCGGGACAGGGGTTCTCTGGAAACACCATATATTTT.